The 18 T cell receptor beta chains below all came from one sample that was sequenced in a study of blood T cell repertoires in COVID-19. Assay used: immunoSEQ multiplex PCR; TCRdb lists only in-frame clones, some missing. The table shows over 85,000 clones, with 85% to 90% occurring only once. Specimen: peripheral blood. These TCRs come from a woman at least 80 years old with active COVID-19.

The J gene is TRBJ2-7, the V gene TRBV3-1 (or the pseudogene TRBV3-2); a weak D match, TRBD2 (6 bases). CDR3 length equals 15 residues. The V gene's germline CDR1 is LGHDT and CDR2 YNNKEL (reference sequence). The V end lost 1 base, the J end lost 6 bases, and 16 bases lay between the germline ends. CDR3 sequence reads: CASSQARRGRGEQYF. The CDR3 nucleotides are TGTGCCAGCAGCCAAGCCAGGCGGGGTCGAGGCGAGCAGTACTTC.

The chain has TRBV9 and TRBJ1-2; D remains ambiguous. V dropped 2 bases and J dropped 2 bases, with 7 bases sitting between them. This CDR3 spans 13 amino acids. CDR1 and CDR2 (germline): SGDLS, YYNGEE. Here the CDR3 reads CASSVDLNYGYTF. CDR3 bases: TGTGCCAGCAGCGTCGACTTGAACTATGGCTACACCTTC.

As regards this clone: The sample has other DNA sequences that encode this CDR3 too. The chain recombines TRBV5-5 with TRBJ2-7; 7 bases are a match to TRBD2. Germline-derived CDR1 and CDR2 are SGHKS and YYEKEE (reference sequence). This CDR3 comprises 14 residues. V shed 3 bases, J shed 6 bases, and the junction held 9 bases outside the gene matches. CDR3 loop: CASSWASGGGEQYF. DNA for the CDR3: TGTGCCAGCAGCTGGGCTAGCGGTGGGGGCGAGCAGTACTTC.

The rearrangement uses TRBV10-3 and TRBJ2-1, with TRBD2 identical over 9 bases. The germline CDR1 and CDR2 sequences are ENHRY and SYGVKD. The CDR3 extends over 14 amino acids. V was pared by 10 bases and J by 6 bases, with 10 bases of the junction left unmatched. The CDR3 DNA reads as TGTGCCACGACTGAAGGGACTAGCTTCAATGAGCAGTTCTTC. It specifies CATTEGTSFNEQFF.

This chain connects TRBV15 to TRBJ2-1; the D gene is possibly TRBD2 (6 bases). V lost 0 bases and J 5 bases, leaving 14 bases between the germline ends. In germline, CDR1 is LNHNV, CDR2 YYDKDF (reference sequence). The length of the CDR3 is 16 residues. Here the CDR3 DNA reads TGTGCCACCAGCAGAGATCTGGCGGGATGGGACAATGAGCAGTTCTTC. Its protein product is CATSRDLAGWDNEQFF.

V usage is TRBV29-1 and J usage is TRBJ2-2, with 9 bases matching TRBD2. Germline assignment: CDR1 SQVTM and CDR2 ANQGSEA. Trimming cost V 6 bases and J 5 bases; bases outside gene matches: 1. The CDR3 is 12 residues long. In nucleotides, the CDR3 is TGCAGCGTGACTAGCGGTACCGGGGAGCTGTTTTTT. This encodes CSVTSGTGELFF.

The CDR3 nucleotides read TGTGCCAGCTCACCGTCCCATGGCAGACCAGGAGGGCAGTTCTTC. Its protein is CASSPSHGRPGGQFF. The chain joins TRBV18 to TRBJ2-1; D perhaps matches TRBD2 (5 bases). Germline loops: CDR1 KGHSH, CDR2 LQKENI. This CDR3 is 15 amino acids long. V was pared by 3 bases and J by 12 bases, with 21 bases between.

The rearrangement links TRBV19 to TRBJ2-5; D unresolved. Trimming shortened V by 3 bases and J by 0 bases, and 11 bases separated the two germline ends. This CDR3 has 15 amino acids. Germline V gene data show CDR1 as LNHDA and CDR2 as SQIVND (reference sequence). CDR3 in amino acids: CASSIPDWYQETQYF. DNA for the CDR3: TGTGCCAGTAGTATTCCCGACTGGTACCAAGAGACCCAGTACTTC.

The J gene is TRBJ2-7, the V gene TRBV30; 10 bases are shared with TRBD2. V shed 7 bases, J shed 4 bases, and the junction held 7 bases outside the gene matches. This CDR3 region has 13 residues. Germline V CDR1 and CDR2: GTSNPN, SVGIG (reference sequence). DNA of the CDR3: TGTGCCTATTCAGCGGGAGGGCTGTACGAGCAGTACTTC. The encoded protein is CAYSAGGLYEQYF. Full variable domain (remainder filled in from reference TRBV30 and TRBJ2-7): SQTIHQWPATLVQPVGSPLSLECTVEGTSNPNLYWYRQAAGRGLQLLFYSVGIGQISSEVPQNLSASRPQDRQFILSSKKLLLSDSGFYLCAYSAGGLYEQYFGPGTRLTVT.

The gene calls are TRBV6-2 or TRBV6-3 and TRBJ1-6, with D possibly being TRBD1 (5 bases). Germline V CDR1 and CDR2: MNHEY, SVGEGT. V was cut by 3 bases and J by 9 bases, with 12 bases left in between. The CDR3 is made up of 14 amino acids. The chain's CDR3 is CASSYRGYGSPLHF. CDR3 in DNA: TGTGCCAGCAGTTATAGGGGATACGGTTCACCCCTCCACTTT.

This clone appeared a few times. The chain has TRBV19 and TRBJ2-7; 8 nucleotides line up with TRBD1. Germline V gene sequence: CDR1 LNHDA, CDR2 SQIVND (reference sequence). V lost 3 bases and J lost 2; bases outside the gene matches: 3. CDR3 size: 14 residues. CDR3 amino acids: CASSIGTGTYEQYF. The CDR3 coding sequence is TGTGCCAGTAGTATCGGGACAGGTACCTACGAGCAGTACTTC.

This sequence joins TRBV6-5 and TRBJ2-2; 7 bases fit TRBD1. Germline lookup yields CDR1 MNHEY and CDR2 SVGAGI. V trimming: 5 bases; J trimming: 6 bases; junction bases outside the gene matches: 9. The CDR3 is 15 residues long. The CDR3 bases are TGTGCCAGCAGTCCCGGGACAGTCTCCCCCGGGGAGCTGTTTTTT. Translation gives CASSPGTVSPGELFF.

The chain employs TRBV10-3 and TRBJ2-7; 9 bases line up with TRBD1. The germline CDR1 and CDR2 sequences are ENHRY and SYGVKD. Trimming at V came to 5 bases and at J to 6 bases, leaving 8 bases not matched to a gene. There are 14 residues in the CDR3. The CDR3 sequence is CAISIGTGSGEQYF. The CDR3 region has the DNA TGTGCCATCAGTATCGGGACAGGGTCCGGCGAGCAGTACTTC.

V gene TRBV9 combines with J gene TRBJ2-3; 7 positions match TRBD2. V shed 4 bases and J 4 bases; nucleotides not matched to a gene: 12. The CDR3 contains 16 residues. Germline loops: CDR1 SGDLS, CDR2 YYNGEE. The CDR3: CASSSIPGGGSDTQYF. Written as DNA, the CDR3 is TGTGCCAGCAGCAGCATACCGGGAGGAGGGTCAGATACGCAGTATTTT. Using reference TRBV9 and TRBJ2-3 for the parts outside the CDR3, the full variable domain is DSGVTQTPKHLITATGQRVTLRCSPRSGDLSVYWYQQSLDQGLQFLIQYYNGEERAKGNILERFSAQQFPDLHSELNLSSLELGDSALYFCASSSIPGGGSDTQYFGPGTRLTVL.

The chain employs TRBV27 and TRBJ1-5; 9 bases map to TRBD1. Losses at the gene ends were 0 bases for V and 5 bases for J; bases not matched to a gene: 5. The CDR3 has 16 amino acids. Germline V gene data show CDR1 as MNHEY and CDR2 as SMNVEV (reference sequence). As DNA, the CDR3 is TGTGCCAGCAGTTTATCGATAAACAGGGGGCATCAGCCCCAGCATTTT. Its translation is CASSLSINRGHQPQHF.

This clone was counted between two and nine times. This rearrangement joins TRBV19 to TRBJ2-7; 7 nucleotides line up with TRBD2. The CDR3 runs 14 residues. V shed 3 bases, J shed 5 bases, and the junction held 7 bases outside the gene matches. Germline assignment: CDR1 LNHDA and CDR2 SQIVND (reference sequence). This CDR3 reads CASSIGGGANEQYF. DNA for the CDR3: TGTGCCAGTAGTATCGGCGGGGGAGCGAACGAGCAGTACTTC. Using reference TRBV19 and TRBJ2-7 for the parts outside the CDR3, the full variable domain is DGGITQSPKYLFRKEGQNVTLSCEQNLNHDAMYWYRQDPGQGLRLIYYSQIVNDFQKGDIAEGYSVSREKKESFPLTVTSAQKNPTAFYLCASSIGGGANEQYFGPGTRLTVT.

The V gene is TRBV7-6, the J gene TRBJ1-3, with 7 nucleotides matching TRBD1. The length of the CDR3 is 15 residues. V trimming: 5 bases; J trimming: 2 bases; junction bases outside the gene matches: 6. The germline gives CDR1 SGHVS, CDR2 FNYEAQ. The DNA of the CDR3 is TGTGCCAGCAGCCCGAGACAGGGCCCTGGAAACACCATATATTTT. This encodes CASSPRQGPGNTIYF. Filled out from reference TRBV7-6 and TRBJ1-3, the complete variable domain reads GAGVSQSPRYKVTKRGQDVALRCDPISGHVSLYWYRQALGQGPEFLTYFNYEAQQDKSGLPNDRFSAERPEGSISTLTIQRTEQRDSAMYRCASSPRQGPGNTIYFGEGSWLTVV.

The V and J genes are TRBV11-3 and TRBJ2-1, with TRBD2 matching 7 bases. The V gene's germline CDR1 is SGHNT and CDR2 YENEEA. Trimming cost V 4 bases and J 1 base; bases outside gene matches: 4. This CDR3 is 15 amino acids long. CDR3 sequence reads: CASSSTGGSYNEQFF. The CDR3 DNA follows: TGTGCCAGCAGCTCGACGGGGGGTTCCTACAATGAGCAGTTCTTC.